The present T cell receptor (beta chain) was sequenced within a study of identical twins. The cDNA had a unique molecular identifier and a template-switch universal primer site. Using its own MiXCR run on the 5' RACE reads, TCRdb lists one record per CDR3 protein. The table lists about 300,000 distinct CDR3 sequences, around an eighth of them singletons. Study-wide findings and caveats: Cord blood's abundant beta clonotypes had fewer insertions, unlike memory repertoires.

The V end lost 4 bases, the J end lost 4 bases, and 13 bases lay between the germline ends. Germline CDR1 is SNHLY and CDR2 is FYNNEI. The CDR3 contains 14 residues. A note on this clonotype: Antigen specificity is unknown.

Another study also made use of these data, one on yellow fever vaccine responses in identical twins. That report adds: Twins showed a vaccine T cell response that reportedly seemed partly convergent, partly personalized.

The receptor was derived from a woman aged 18 to 35 in good health. Sequenced sample: CD8+ T cells sorted from blood. The chain employs TRBV2 and TRBJ2-5; tentative D call: TRBD2 (6 bases). The CDR3 spells CASSVGGGGETQYF. For the CDR3, the DNA is TGTGCCAGCAGTGTTGGTGGGGGAGGAGAGACCCAGTACTTC.